This record concerns one T cell receptor (beta chain) sequence. Its antigen is unknown. From germline, CDR1 is DFQATT and CDR2 SNEGSKA (reference sequence). V was shortened by 2 bases and J by 2 bases, with 13 bases between the two germline ends. The CDR3 covers 15 residues. This sample is part of a study of T cells after yellow fever vaccination. Study details: SMART-Seq v4 Ultra Low Input prepared libraries from low-cell fractions. Study conclusions and caveats: There was a possibility that FACS-sorted repertoires contained abundant clonotypes contaminating from the bulk population. At around 95% for CD4 and around 91% for CD8, most primary-vaccination clones showed up again after the booster.

TCR cDNA was made by 5'RACE template switching, adding a universal primer site and UMIs. TCRdb called the 5' RACE reads again in MiXCR, with one record for every CDR3 protein. The sample comprises around 250,000 distinct CDR3 sequences, 6.9% of which are singletons, and approximately 0.85% rests with the top ten. The chain joins TRBV20-1 to TRBJ1-5; D gene ambiguous. This sample comprised CD4+ T cells sorted from PBMCs, obtained 15 days after the yellow fever booster vaccination. This clonotype was sampled from a man aged 25-45 years who received the YFV17D yellow fever vaccine. The CDR3 nucleotides are TGCAGTGCTAGAATCCCAGGCTGGGGCAATCAGCCCCAGCATTTT. It yields the protein CSARIPGWGNQPQHF.